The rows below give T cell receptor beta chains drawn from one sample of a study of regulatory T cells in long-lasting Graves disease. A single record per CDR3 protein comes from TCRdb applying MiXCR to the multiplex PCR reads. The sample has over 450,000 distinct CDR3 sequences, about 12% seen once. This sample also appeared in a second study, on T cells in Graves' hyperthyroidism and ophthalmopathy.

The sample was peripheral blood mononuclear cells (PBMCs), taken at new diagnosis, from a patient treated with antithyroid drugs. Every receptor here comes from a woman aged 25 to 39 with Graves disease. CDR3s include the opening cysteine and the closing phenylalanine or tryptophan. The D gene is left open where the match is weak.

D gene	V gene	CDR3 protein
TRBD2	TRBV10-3	CAIGTSYYEQYF
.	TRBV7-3	CASSARAGTDTQYF
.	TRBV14	CASSKPYPYQMFF
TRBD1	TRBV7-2	CASRLRGYTEAFF
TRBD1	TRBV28	CAGSGTGWTNEQFF
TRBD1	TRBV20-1	CSARDLPGQGRETQYF
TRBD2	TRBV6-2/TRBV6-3	CASSQVTSGSYEQYF
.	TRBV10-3	CAISLIGGSYNEQFF
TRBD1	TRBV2	CASSDWQGADEQYF
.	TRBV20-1	CSARGQLAERNTIYF
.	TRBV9	CASSVPLSVDSPLHF
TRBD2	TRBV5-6	CASSPGLAGGPGELFF
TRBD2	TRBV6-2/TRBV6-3	CASSRIAGSYEQYF
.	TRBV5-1	CASSLIPSPETQYF
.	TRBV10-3	CAISSPGAPNGYTF
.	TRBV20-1	CSVDETRSYNEQFF
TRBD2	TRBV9	CASSAGGGATQYF
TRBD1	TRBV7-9	CASKTGTGGSGNEKLFF
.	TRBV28	CASSLDLGSEQFF
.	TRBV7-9	CASSSTRIWNEQFF
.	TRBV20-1	CSAPATVSSTF
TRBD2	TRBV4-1	CASSQGLAVSYEQYF
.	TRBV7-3	CASSTYSNTGELFF
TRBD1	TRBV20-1	CSASRQGESYEQYF
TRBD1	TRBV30	CAGDRSNTEAFF
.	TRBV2	CASKEGSGNQPQHF
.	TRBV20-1	CSASPGTLYQPQHF
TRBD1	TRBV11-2	CASSLERQGLNEQFF
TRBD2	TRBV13	CASSSGLAGVYNQQFF
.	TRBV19	CASSIPGSGELFF
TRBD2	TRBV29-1	CSVGTESGGSTDTQYF
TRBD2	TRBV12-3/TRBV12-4	CASRSGGPYNEQFF
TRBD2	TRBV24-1	CATSISGSDETQYF
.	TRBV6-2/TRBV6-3	CASSDRTDSLTGELFF
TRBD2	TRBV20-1	CSAPGLAHTNIQYF
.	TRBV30	CAWSVHSNQPQHF
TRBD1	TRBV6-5	CASSSPGSDRVNQPQHF
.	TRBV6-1	CASSLQGLDGYTF
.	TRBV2	CASIAGTPPEKLFF
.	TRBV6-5	CASSYSGPGLTDTQYF